This T cell receptor (beta chain) was captured by sequencing in a study of T cells after yellow fever vaccination. The study, taken as a whole, reports: Booster sampling recovered most clones from primary vaccination (less than 97% CD4, approximately 90% CD8). The appearance of a small share of clonotypes in both CD4 and CD8 compartments was observed.

The CDR3 is 13 amino acids. Germline V gene lookup returns CDR1 LNHDA and CDR2 SQIVND (reference sequence). V was clipped by 3 bases and J by 1 base, with 6 bases between them. TCRdb itself ran the 5' RACE reads through MiXCR, one entry per CDR3 protein. This table has some 300,000 distinct CDR3 sequences, 7.5% to 9% appearing once. As to this clonotype: Its target is unknown.

J is TRBJ2-5 and V is TRBV19; no reliable D call. Sequencing used CD4+ T cells sorted from PBMCs, obtained 5 days after the yellow fever booster vaccination. The source of this sequence is a man aged 18 to 29 who received the YFV17D yellow fever vaccine. The CDR3 spells CASSMNFQETQYF. In DNA, the CDR3 is TGTGCCAGTAGTATGAACTTCCAAGAGACCCAGTACTTC.